Below, one T cell receptor (beta chain) is given with its context. The target of this receptor is not known. For each CD8+ T cell subset, flow sorting was done in triplicate, and roughly 310,000 cells per subset went directly into RLT lysis buffer. Naive CD8+ T cells were defined stringently as CD45RO-CCR7+CD27+CD95- to exclude memory contaminants. Using standard density gradient centrifugation, peripheral blood mononuclear cells were isolated from buffy coats. A FACSAria III was used to flow-sort naive CD8+ T cells into CXCR3-negative and CXCR3-positive populations. An RNeasy Mini Kit was used to extract total RNA from the sorted cells. Instrument on record: NextSeq 550. The Human TCR Profiling Kit (MiLaboratory) was used to make UMI-labeled 5' RACE TRB cDNA libraries. The full amount of extracted RNA was used for cDNA synthesis, and the full amount of resulting cDNA was used for PCR amplification. Libraries were prepared in parallel using an identical number of PCR cycles. Regarding the original processing steps: MIGEC and MiXCR extracted about 48,000 +/- 9,800 unique UMI-labeled TRB cDNA molecules per library, requiring at least two reads per UMI. On average, each library contained about 40,000 +/- 10,000 functional in-frame TRB CDR3 nucleotide clonotypes without stop codons. After downsampling to 5000 UMI-labeled TRB molecules per sample, diversity metrics such as normalized Shannon-Wiener and Chao1 were calculated in VDJtools. Clonotype-size-weighted physicochemical properties of the central five CDR3 residues (interaction energy, strength, volume and Kidera factor 4) were computed in VDJtools. Through TCRdb reprocessing, the reads give one entry per CDR3 protein sequence; DNA is omitted. The V and J calls were determined by TCRdb, not by the authors. This sample's table carries around 60,000 distinct CDR3 sequences. The ten largest clonotypes hold 0.5% to 0.55% of the sample.

This sample stems from a study of CXCR3-negative and CXCR3-positive naive CD8 T cells (dated by TCRdb to about 2019). For context, the study as a whole: In total, 120 million to 150 million TRB reads were obtained, which works out to roughly 1.5 +/- 0.3 million reads per library. Diversity and physicochemical repertoire analyses were performed on 11 donors pooled from two independent experiments. TRBV-TRBJ cluster analysis included naive subsets from about five donors and memory cells from 3 donors. The paper's findings and limits, for the study overall: TRB CDR3s from CXCR3-positive naive cells showed higher hydrophobicity (lower Kidera factor 4), lower energy, and higher strength and volume indices than CXCR3-negative naive cells. Both naive subsets had comparably high repertoire diversity, while memory CD8+ T cells had much lower repertoire diversity. Similar TRBV-TRBJ usage was shown by naive CXCR3-negative and CXCR3-positive cells from the same donor, whereas distinct patterns were shown by memory cells. Freshly isolated PBMCs were used for most assays because CXCR3 expression partially decreased after cryopreservation. Because surface CD5, which is linked to self-reactivity in mice, was comparable between the naive subsets, TCR interaction strength was also inferred from the physicochemical properties of TRB CDR3s.

The germline V gene encodes CDR1 MNHEY and CDR2 SVGAGI. The CDR3, from cysteine to phenylalanine, totals 20 residues. Only the protein sequence is given. The origin of this receptor is a human donor in good health. Some clones in this sample may be carry-over from other donors' samples. Recombination linked TRBV6-5 to TRBJ2-3; TCRdb outputs TRBD2, but without DNA this stays unchecked. Material: naive CXCR3+ CD8+ T cells from blood. What the cell subset or site label conveys for this sample: CD45RO-CCR7+CD27+CD95- naive CD8+ T cells expressing CXCR3 (TNR3+). The CDR3 sequence is CASSYVLAGGPRASTDTQYF.